The clone carrying this TCR beta chain has more than one count but fewer than ten. TCRdb reprocessed the 5' RACE reads with MiXCR, giving one entry per CDR3 protein. The sample has some 1,700,000 distinct CDR3 sequences, around 29% seen once. V was trimmed by 0 bases and J by 6 bases, leaving 15 bases between them. This CDR3 region has 15 residues. Germline CDR1 is SGHRS and CDR2 is YFSETQ. The data were obtained in a study of identical twins. The chain uses TRBV5-1 and TRBJ1-2, with D perhaps matching TRBD1 (6 bases). The specimen sequenced was cord blood. The TCR was taken from a newborn girl in good health. This CDR3 is CASSLAQGYRDGYTF. The CDR3 nucleotides are TGCGCCAGCAGCTTGGCACAGGGATATCGTGATGGCTACACCTTC.